These 19 T cell receptor beta chains originate from one sample sequenced in a study of blood T cell repertoires in COVID-19. Repertoires were generated with immunoSEQ multiplex PCR, while TCRdb's copy carries only in-frame clones and drops some. This table holds approximately 270,000 clones, more than 65% found once. The sample consisted of peripheral blood. The origin of the receptors is a person aged 65-85 years with COVID-19, enrolled during active disease.

This chain uses TRBV2 with TRBJ1-5; 7 nucleotides align to TRBD1. CDR1 and CDR2 (germline): SNHLY, FYNNEI. The V segment lost 6 bases and the J segment 4 bases; nucleotides outside the gene matches: 6. This CDR3 region has 14 residues. The CDR3 loop reads CASRVQGQNQPQHF. The CDR3 DNA is TGTGCCAGCAGAGTACAGGGACAGAATCAGCCCCAGCATTTT. The complete variable domain, with remaining parts taken from reference TRBV2 and TRBJ1-5, reads EPEVTQTPSHQVTQMGQEVILRCVPISNHLYFYWYRQILGQKVEFLVSFYNNEISEKSEIFDDQFSVERPDGSNFTLKIRSTKLEDSAMYFCASRVQGQNQPQHFGDGTRLSIL.

A word on this clone: At one end the junction does not follow the germline gene, possibly because of a read error. The gene calls are TRBV9 and TRBJ1-5; TRBD1 might be the D (5 bases). Germline V lookup: CDR1 SGDLS, CDR2 YYNGEE. CDR3 size: 14 residues. The CDR3 loop reads CAGSVGGGNQPQHF. CDR3 in DNA: TGTGCCGGCAGCGTAGGTGGGGGGAATCAGCCCCAGCATTTT. Variable domain in full (rest from reference TRBV9 and TRBJ1-5): DSGVTQTPKHLITATGQRVTLRCSPRSGDLSVYWYQQSLDQGLQFLIQYYNGEERAKGNILERFSAQQFPDLHSELNLSSLELGDSALYFCAGSVGGGNQPQHFGDGTRLSIL.

The chain joins TRBV6-5 to TRBJ2-5; D might be TRBD1 (6 bases). In germline, CDR1 is MNHEY, CDR2 SVGAGI. The V gene lost 5 bases and the J gene lost 3 bases, with 13 bases spanning the gap. This CDR3 spans 14 amino acids. The CDR3 sequence: CASSQRYREETQYF. The DNA of the CDR3 is TGTGCCAGCAGTCAAAGATACAGGGAAGAGACCCAGTACTTC.

This rearrangement joins TRBV5-1 to TRBJ1-3, with D tentatively TRBD1 (5 bases). Germline CDR1 and CDR2: SGHRS and YFSETQ. This CDR3 is built from 15 residues. V was pared by 4 bases and J by 4 bases, with 15 bases between. The CDR3 spells CASSASGTAGNTIYF. As DNA, the CDR3 is TGCGCCAGCAGCGCCTCCGGGACTGCGGGAAACACCATATATTTT.

The rearrangement joins TRBV2 to TRBJ1-2, with 9 bases that match TRBD1. The CDR3 extends over 16 amino acids. Germline V gene lookup returns CDR1 SNHLY and CDR2 FYNNEI. J lost 6 bases, V lost 1 base, and 9 bases had no gene match. DNA of the CDR3: TGTGCCAGCAGTGAAGTCCCGGGACAGGGACGAGATGGCTACACCTTC. Translating it yields CASSEVPGQGRDGYTF.

The genes are TRBV11-1 and TRBJ2-1, with TRBD2 identical over 9 bases. The CDR3 totals 15 residues. CDR1 and CDR2 from the germline V gene are SGHAT and FQDESV (reference sequence). The junction had 4 bases not matched to a gene; V was cut back by 5 bases and J by 2 bases. CDR3 protein: CASSRAGGTYNEQFF. Written as DNA, the CDR3 is TGTGCCAGCAGCCGGGCGGGGGGGACCTACAATGAGCAGTTCTTC.

The chain carries TRBV3-1 (or the pseudogene TRBV3-2) and TRBJ2-2, with 11 bases that match TRBD2. This CDR3 has 15 residues. Germline V CDR1 and CDR2: LGHDT, YNNKEL (reference sequence). V shed 3 bases and J 4 bases; nucleotides not matched to a gene: 1. The CDR3 bases are TGTGCCAGCAGCCATAGCGGGAGGGCCACCGGGGAGCTGTTTTTT. Translating it yields CASSHSGRATGELFF.

V is TRBV7-3 and J is TRBJ2-3, with D maybe TRBD2 (6 bases). This CDR3 is 18 amino acids long. Germline V gene lookup returns CDR1 SGHTA and CDR2 FQGTGA. V lost 4 bases and J 6 bases, leaving 26 bases between the germline ends. The CDR3 region has the DNA TGTGCCAGCAGCTCAGGGATTTTCCACATTCGGGAGCTCGATACGCAGTATTTT. Translation gives CASSSGIFHIRELDTQYF.

The CDR3 protein is CASSTGLGRFYNEQFF. The CDR3 DNA follows: TGCGCCAGCAGCACCGGACTAGGCCGTTTCTACAATGAGCAGTTCTTC. This chain links TRBV5-1 with TRBJ2-1; 7 nucleotides align to TRBD2. There are 16 residues in the CDR3. V lost 4 bases and J lost 3; bases outside the gene matches: 10. CDR1 and CDR2 (germline): SGHRS, YFSETQ.

The chain is built from TRBV7-2 and TRBJ1-3, with unresolved D. CDR3 length: 14 amino acids. Trimming took off 0 bases at V and 2 bases at J, with 5 bases between the two ends. Germline V gene lookup returns CDR1 SGHTA and CDR2 FQGNSA. The CDR3 DNA sequence: TGTGCCAGCAGCTTAGCTTTAACTGGAAACACCATATATTTT. It is translated as CASSLALTGNTIYF.

The J gene is TRBJ2-1, the V gene TRBV7-3; a possible D gene is TRBD1 (6 bases). Trimming shortened V by 1 base and J by 7 bases, and 14 bases separated the two germline ends. Germline V gene lookup returns CDR1 SGHTA and CDR2 FQGTGA. The CDR3 is 15 amino acids. The CDR3 DNA is TGTGCCAGCAGCTTAATGTTGGGGGCAGGGAATGAGCAGTTCTTC. Protein sequence: CASSLMLGAGNEQFF.

The chain recombines TRBV10-3 with TRBJ1-1, with D possibly matching TRBD1 (5 bases). Germline lookup yields CDR1 ENHRY and CDR2 SYGVKD. Trimming stripped 4 bases from V and 3 bases from J, with 12 bases between. The CDR3 is 14 amino acids. The CDR3 region is CAISGRIGDTEAFF. Written as DNA, the CDR3 is TGTGCCATCAGTGGAAGAATAGGGGACACTGAAGCTTTCTTT.

This chain uses TRBV14 with TRBJ2-5, with TRBD1 identical over 10 bases. The CDR3 spans 15 residues. The J segment lost 5 bases and the V segment lost 5 bases, leaving 8 bases of the junction unmatched. The V gene's germline CDR1 is SGHDN and CDR2 FVKESK. CDR3 sequence reads: CASSLETGGFETQYF. In DNA form, the CDR3 reads TGTGCCAGCAGCTTGGAGACAGGGGGCTTCGAGACCCAGTACTTC. Supplemented by reference TRBV14 and TRBJ2-5, the full variable domain reads EAGVTQFPSHSVIEKGQTVTLRCDPISGHDNLYWYRRVMGKEIKFLLHFVKESKQDESGMPNNRFLAERTGGTYSTLKVQPAELEDSGVYFCASSLETGGFETQYFGPGTRLLVL.

The rearrangement uses TRBV7-3 and TRBJ2-1, with 11 bases fitting TRBD2. Germline values: CDR1 SGHTA, CDR2 FQGTGA. CDR3 length equals 16 residues. V dropped 1 base and J dropped 6; count of bases not matched to a gene: 5. CDR3 coding DNA: TGTGCCAGCAGCTTAATAGCGGGAGGGTCGGTCAATGAGCAGTTCTTC. It is translated as CASSLIAGGSVNEQFF.

The chain combines TRBV7-2 with TRBJ2-1; D not certain. This CDR3 is built from 14 residues. Germline V lookup: CDR1 SGHTA, CDR2 FQGNSA. V dropped 2 bases and J dropped 3 bases, with 8 bases sitting between them. This CDR3 reads CASSLQRSYNEQFF. Here the CDR3 DNA reads TGTGCCAGCAGCTTACAGCGCAGCTACAATGAGCAGTTCTTC. Using reference TRBV7-2 and TRBJ2-1 for the parts outside the CDR3, the full variable domain is GAGVSQSPSNKVTEKGKDVELRCDPISGHTALYWYRQSLGQGLEFLIYFQGNSAPDKSGLPSDRFSAERTGGSVSTLTIQRTQQEDSAVYLCASSLQRSYNEQFFGPGTRLTVL.

The chain employs TRBV19 and TRBJ1-2, with no clear D. The CDR3 consists of 15 residues. V lost 0 bases and J 2 bases, leaving 10 bases between the germline ends. The germline V gene encodes CDR1 LNHDA and CDR2 SQIVND (reference sequence). Here the CDR3 DNA reads TGTGCCAGTAGTATAGATCTTTGGGAGAACTATGGCTACACCTTC. It translates to CASSIDLWENYGYTF.

V gene TRBV27 combines with J gene TRBJ2-7; a possible D gene is TRBD2 (7 bases). The V gene lost 6 bases and the J gene lost 2 bases, with 17 bases spanning the gap. The CDR3 loop spans 15 amino acids. Germline values: CDR1 MNHEY, CDR2 SMNVEV (reference sequence). The CDR3 reads CASRIQGLSPYEQYF. In DNA form, the CDR3 reads TGTGCCAGCAGAATACAGGGACTAAGCCCCTACGAGCAGTACTTC.

The chain links TRBV6-5 to TRBJ2-7, with 11 bases matching TRBD2. The CDR3 totals 14 residues. Germline CDR1 is MNHEY and CDR2 is SVGAGI. The V segment lost 7 bases and the J segment 2 bases; nucleotides outside the gene matches: 4. CDR3 protein: CASKVGLAAYEQYF. The CDR3 nucleotides read TGTGCCAGCAAAGTGGGACTAGCGGCCTACGAGCAGTACTTC.

This rearrangement joins TRBV5-8 to TRBJ2-7; tentative D call: TRBD2 (5 bases). The CDR3 spans 17 residues. Germline V CDR1 and CDR2: SGHTS, YDEGEE. The ends were cut back, 4 bases at V and 2 bases at J, with 22 bases in the middle. CDR3 nucleotides: TGTGCCAGCAGCAAGGACGGCGGTAGCGACTACCCCTACGAGCAGTACTTC. It encodes CASSKDGGSDYPYEQYF.